This T cell receptor beta chain was identified during a study of T cell responses to AZD1222 COVID-19 vaccine. This clone was seen a handful of times. Germline assignment: CDR1 LNHDA and CDR2 SQIVND (reference sequence). This CDR3 is built from 15 residues. The V and J ends lost 4 bases and 8 bases, in that order; junction bases with no gene match: 6. The assay was immunoSEQ multiplex PCR, and TCRdb's table has in-frame clones only and misses some. The sample consists of some 110,000 clones, 82% of them appearing once. This TCR came from an adult in good health. V gene TRBV19 combines with J gene TRBJ1-4; 11 bases line up with TRBD1. The specimen was peripheral blood, collected on day 0 of AZD1222 vaccination. CDR3 protein: CASSTGTGGTEKLFF. Written as DNA, the CDR3 is TGTGCCAGTAGTACCGGGACAGGGGGGACGGAAAAACTGTTTTTT.